This TCR beta chain is from a study of blood T cells in healthy people across ages. This CDR3 is 13 amino acids long. Germline CDR1 reads SGHVS; CDR2 reads FQNEAQ. Those donating, healthy Caucasian individuals from Russia, were aged 6 to 90. About 10 milliliters of peripheral blood were drawn from each donor into EDTA-treated tubes. Turning to this clonotype: Its antigen remains unidentified.

General study points: What prevented conclusive comparison of naive and antigen-experienced cells was that PBMCs were unsorted.

With a J-beta primer mix and a sample-barcoded 5' primer, a second PCR ran roughly 6 to 11 cycles. TCRdb independently ran MiXCR on the 5' RACE reads; one entry per CDR3 protein. The sample has 700,000 to 900,000 distinct CDR3 sequences; roughly 50% are singletons. The genes are TRBV7-8 and TRBJ2-5; D call uncertain. Gene TRBJ2-7 matches the end of the DNA better, so the J call may be wrong. Sequencing was carried out using blood. The sequence came from a man of 80 years or more in good health. The CDR3 nucleotides read TGTGCCAGCAGCTTGGCCCGACCGTACGAGCAGTACTTC. It yields the protein CASSLARPYEQYF.